Below, 32 T cell receptor beta chains from the same sample are listed, as sequenced in a study of blood T cell repertoires in COVID-19. Clones were read by immunoSEQ multiplex PCR, and TCRdb kept only the in-frame ones, dropping some. The data show a few hundred thousand clones, approximately 89% seen once. Sequenced material: PBMCs or T cells enriched from blood (not recorded which). These receptors were obtained from a middle-aged woman who had been exposed to COVID-19.

The chain is built from TRBV7-9 and TRBJ1-2; tentatively, D is TRBD1 (6 bases). The CDR3 is 13 residues long. Trimming stripped 4 bases from V and 8 bases from J, with 14 bases between. Germline CDR1 is SEHNR and CDR2 is FQNEAQ (reference sequence). The CDR3 loop is CASSYATGTGYTF. CDR3 in DNA: TGTGCCAGCAGCTATGCTACAGGGACGGGCTACACCTTC.

The rearrangement uses TRBV19 and TRBJ1-5, with D possibly being TRBD1 (6 bases). Trimming cost V 8 bases and J 4 bases, with 15 bases left between them. CDR3 length: 14 residues. Germline V gene lookup returns CDR1 LNHDA and CDR2 SQIVND (reference sequence). The DNA for the CDR3 is TGTGCCAGTCTCAGTTTCCAGGGGAATCAGCCCCAGCATTTT. Translated, it gives CASLSFQGNQPQHF. Full variable domain (missing parts from reference TRBV19 and TRBJ1-5): DGGITQSPKYLFRKEGQNVTLSCEQNLNHDAMYWYRQDPGQGLRLIYYSQIVNDFQKGDIAEGYSVSREKKESFPLTVTSAQKNPTAFYLCASLSFQGNQPQHFGDGTRLSIL.

This chain joins TRBV3-1 (or the pseudogene TRBV3-2) and TRBJ1-2, with no clear D. The germline V and J ends were trimmed by 4 bases and 8 bases, with 11 bases remaining between them. The V gene's germline CDR1 is LGHDT and CDR2 YNNKEL (reference sequence). There are 12 residues in the CDR3. CDR3 coding DNA: TGTGCCAGCAGCCCAGGACTCGGGGGCTACACCTTC. This sequence encodes CASSPGLGGYTF.

The chain joins TRBV5-4 to TRBJ2-5; no definite D call. V dropped 3 bases and J dropped 3 bases, with 3 bases sitting between them. CDR1 SGHNT and CDR2 YYREEE come from the germline V gene (reference sequence). The CDR3 totals 11 residues. The CDR3 coding sequence is TGTGCCAGCAGCTCAAAAGAGACCCAGTACTTC. Translating it yields CASSSKETQYF.

V gene TRBV11-2 combines with J gene TRBJ1-6, with D possibly being TRBD1 (5 bases). The CDR3 spans 14 residues. The germline V gene encodes CDR1 SGHAT and CDR2 FQNNGV. V dropped 3 bases and J dropped 12 bases, with 15 bases sitting between them. The CDR3 is CASSLSSTGGPLHF. The DNA for the CDR3 is TGTGCCAGCAGCTTGTCGTCCACGGGGGGACCCCTCCACTTT.

This clone was recorded once. This chain links TRBV24-1 with TRBJ2-1, with 10 nucleotides matching TRBD1. CDR1 and CDR2 (germline): KGHDR, SFDVKD. V shed 4 bases, J shed 12 bases, and the junction held 8 bases outside the gene matches. This CDR3 contains 14 residues. CDR3 coding DNA: TGTGCCACCAGTGACACCGGGACAGGGGCGTCGCAGTTCTTC. Translating it yields CATSDTGTGASQFF.

The rearrangement uses TRBV29-1 and TRBJ1-2, with TRBD1 identical over 8 bases. This CDR3 region has 13 residues. J lost 12 bases, V lost 4 bases, and 13 bases had no gene match. Germline assignment: CDR1 SQVTM and CDR2 ANQGSEA. In DNA form, the CDR3 reads TGCAGCGTTGTCTGGGACAGGCCCCTGGGGGACACCTTC. It encodes CSVVWDRPLGDTF.

The chain combines TRBV19 with TRBJ2-5; 15 bases are a match to TRBD2. V was pared by 5 bases and J by 7 bases, with 8 bases of the junction left unmatched. This CDR3 has 16 amino acids. The germline gives CDR1 LNHDA, CDR2 SQIVND (reference sequence). CDR3 bases: TGTGCCAGTAGTTCATGGACTAGCGGGGGGGCATGGACCCAGTACTTC. Translated, it gives CASSSWTSGGAWTQYF.

This clone was seen a few times. The rearrangement joins TRBV7-9 to TRBJ1-2; the D gene is possibly TRBD1 (5 bases). Trimming pared 2 bases from V and 4 bases from J, leaving 8 bases between. The CDR3 consists of 13 residues. CDR1 and CDR2 from the germline V gene are SEHNR and FQNEAQ (reference sequence). For the CDR3, the DNA is TGTGCCAGCAGCTTATCAGGGCCCTATGGCTACACCTTC. Translated, it gives CASSLSGPYGYTF.

V usage is TRBV7-8 and J usage is TRBJ2-5; TRBD2 is a possible D gene (6 bases). Germline V gives CDR1 SGHVS, CDR2 FQNEAQ. V lost 8 bases to trimming and J lost 4 bases, with 20 bases between them. The CDR3 has 15 residues. This CDR3 is CASAPGGEYVETQYF. The CDR3 DNA follows: TGTGCCAGCGCCCCAGGCGGGGAATATGTAGAGACCCAGTACTTC.

The chain is built from TRBV9 and TRBJ2-1, with D maybe TRBD1 (5 bases). Germline CDR1 SGDLS, CDR2 YYNGEE. The CDR3 length is 14 residues. V was trimmed by 3 bases and J by 5 bases, leaving 12 bases between them. CDR3 sequence: CASSAGNPHNEQFF. The CDR3 DNA follows: TGTGCCAGCAGCGCAGGGAATCCCCACAATGAGCAGTTCTTC. The full variable domain, rest sourced from reference TRBV9 and TRBJ2-1, is DSGVTQTPKHLITATGQRVTLRCSPRSGDLSVYWYQQSLDQGLQFLIQYYNGEERAKGNILERFSAQQFPDLHSELNLSSLELGDSALYFCASSAGNPHNEQFFGPGTRLTVL.

The chain carries TRBV11-3 and TRBJ2-3; 8 bases are a match to TRBD2. Germline V lookup: CDR1 SGHNT, CDR2 YENEEA. There are 16 residues in the CDR3. V was clipped by 0 bases and J by 1 base; unmatched bases: 3. Written as DNA, the CDR3 is TGTGCCAGCAGCTTAGATGGTAGCGGGGGCACAGATACGCAGTATTTT. This codes for CASSLDGSGGTDTQYF.

The chain employs TRBV28 and TRBJ2-3; the match to TRBD2 covers 9 bases. Germline-derived CDR1 and CDR2 are MDHEN and SYDVKM. This CDR3 comprises 16 residues. V lost 5 bases to trimming and J lost 3 bases; unmatched junction nucleotides: 9. The CDR3 nucleotides are TGTGCCAGCAGTCATAGCGGGGGCGGGGGGACAGATACGCAGTATTTT. It translates to CASSHSGGGGTDTQYF.

This clone came up once. The J gene is TRBJ2-3, the V gene TRBV9, with D possibly being TRBD1 (5 bases). Germline V gives CDR1 SGDLS, CDR2 YYNGEE. With 0 bases removed from V and 10 bases from J, the gap between germline ends came to 12 bases. This CDR3 region has 13 residues. CDR3 sequence reads: CASSVGGGHSQYF. CDR3 nucleotide sequence: TGTGCCAGCAGCGTAGGGGGTGGACATTCGCAGTATTTT.

The CDR3 DNA reads TGTGCCAGCAGACGGACAGGGGGCATGGAGACCCAGTACTTC. Translating gives CASRRTGGMETQYF. This chain connects TRBV4-2 to TRBJ2-5; 11 nucleotides match TRBD1. V gave up 6 bases and J gave up 5 bases; unmatched junction bases: 5. The CDR3 sequence is 14 residues long. CDR1 and CDR2 (germline): LGHNA, YNFKEQ.

V is TRBV5-5 and J is TRBJ1-4, with no clear D. The germline V and J ends were trimmed by 0 bases and 6 bases, with 12 bases remaining between them. The CDR3 length is 15 residues. Germline loops: CDR1 SGHKS, CDR2 YYEKEE (reference sequence). The CDR3 coding sequence is TGTGCCAGCAGCTTGGCCCGCTCAACAGATGAAAAACTGTTTTTT. The encoded protein is CASSLARSTDEKLFF.

The genes are TRBV11-3 and TRBJ2-3; D call uncertain. There are 13 residues in the CDR3. Trimming shortened V by 8 bases and J by 1 base, and 10 bases separated the two germline ends. CDR1 is SGHNT and CDR2 is YENEEA in the germline V gene. CDR3 region: CASRGRRTDTQYF. CDR3 bases: TGTGCCAGCCGCGGCAGACGCACAGATACGCAGTATTTT.

The J gene is TRBJ1-6, the V gene TRBV11-3; TRBD1 matches at 8 bases. This CDR3 is 14 amino acids long. Germline CDR1 reads SGHNT; CDR2 reads YENEEA. The trim removed 5 bases at V and 7 bases at J, leaving 4 bases unmatched. CDR3 amino acids: CASSPRQGNSPLHF. The CDR3 DNA sequence: TGTGCCAGCAGCCCGCGACAGGGGAATTCACCCCTCCACTTT.

V usage is TRBV6-1 and J usage is TRBJ2-2; D gene uncertain. CDR1 and CDR2 (germline): MNHNS, SASEGT. CDR3 length equals 14 residues. V lost 2 bases to trimming and J lost 3 bases, with 7 bases between them. In DNA, the CDR3 is TGTGCCAGCAGTGAACGACACGACACCGGGGAGCTGTTTTTT. Its translation is CASSERHDTGELFF.

This chain connects TRBV27 to TRBJ2-2; TRBD1 matches 9 bases. The V segment lost 3 bases and the J segment 5 bases; nucleotides outside the gene matches: 10. CDR3 size: 17 residues. Per germline, CDR1 MNHEY and CDR2 SMNVEV (reference sequence). This chain's CDR3 is CASSFRRGQGGTGELFF. The CDR3 DNA reads as TGTGCCAGCAGTTTCCGTCGGGGACAGGGTGGAACCGGGGAGCTGTTTTTT.

The sample holds a few counts of this clone. V is TRBV3-1 (or the pseudogene TRBV3-2) and J is TRBJ2-7; TRBD1 might be the D (7 bases). The CDR3 length is 21 residues. Trimming took 3 bases from V and 3 from J, leaving 33 bases between them. Germline CDR1 LGHDT, CDR2 YNNKEL (reference sequence). The CDR3: CASSHKNGGTEDDRFRYEQYF. In DNA form, the CDR3 reads TGTGCCAGCAGCCATAAGAATGGGGGGACAGAAGACGATAGGTTCCGCTACGAGCAGTACTTC.

This chain uses TRBV3-1 (or the pseudogene TRBV3-2) with TRBJ2-7, with D perhaps matching TRBD2 (5 bases). This CDR3 contains 13 residues. Germline V CDR1 and CDR2: LGHDT, YNNKEL (reference sequence). V was clipped by 4 bases and J by 5 bases, with 12 bases between them. CDR3 DNA: TGTGCCAGCAGCCCCTCCGACGGGAACGAGCAGTACGTC. Protein sequence: CASSPSDGNEQYV.

The V gene is TRBV5-1, the J gene TRBJ1-4, with D possibly matching TRBD1 (6 bases). Germline V gene sequence: CDR1 SGHRS, CDR2 YFSETQ. The germline V and J ends were trimmed by 3 bases and 5 bases, with 14 bases remaining between them. The CDR3 consists of 15 residues. The CDR3, as DNA: TGCGCCAGCAGCTATTCTGGGAGGGGGAATGAAAAACTGTTTTTT. As protein: CASSYSGRGNEKLFF.

The chain uses TRBV7-6 and TRBJ2-7, with D possibly being TRBD1 (5 bases). The CDR3 runs to 15 residues. V gave up 2 bases and J gave up 6 bases, with 17 bases separating them. Germline-derived CDR1 and CDR2 are SGHVS and FNYEAQ. CDR3 region: CASSLIGAPLAEQYF. For the CDR3, the DNA is TGTGCCAGCAGCTTAATAGGGGCCCCTTTAGCCGAGCAGTACTTC.

This chain joins TRBV6-6 and TRBJ1-4; D uncertain. The V gene lost 4 bases and the J gene lost 13 bases, with 16 bases spanning the gap. The CDR3 covers 13 residues. Per germline, CDR1 MNHNY and CDR2 SVGAGI (reference sequence). CDR3 sequence: CASSSTLGEGLFF. CDR3 in DNA: TGTGCCAGCAGTTCTACACTCGGGGAGGGACTGTTTTTT.

This clone occurred a few times. The gene calls are TRBV6-2 or TRBV6-3 and TRBJ1-2, with 8 bases that match TRBD1. This CDR3 is 15 amino acids long. Looked up from germline, CDR1 is MNHEY and CDR2 is SVGEGT. With V trimmed by 3 bases and J by 6 bases, 9 bases remained unmatched. For the CDR3, the DNA is TGTGCCAGCAGTTATGGGGGACAGGTCTCTCATGGCTACACCTTC. It yields the protein CASSYGGQVSHGYTF.

The chain recombines TRBV2 with TRBJ2-3; 8 positions match TRBD1. CDR1 is SNHLY, CDR2 FYNNEI, per germline. CDR3 length: 14 amino acids. V shed 6 bases and J 3 bases; nucleotides not matched to a gene: 5. This chain's CDR3 is CASRWDRSTDTQYF. The DNA for the CDR3 is TGTGCCAGCAGATGGGACAGGAGTACAGATACGCAGTATTTT.

The genes are TRBV2 and TRBJ1-5; 11 positions match TRBD1. Germline V gene lookup returns CDR1 SNHLY and CDR2 FYNNEI. V shed 4 bases, J shed 6 bases, and the junction held 5 bases outside the gene matches. CDR3 length: 15 amino acids. DNA for the CDR3: TGTGCCAGCAGTGGCCGGACAGGGGGCCTTCAGCCCCAGCATTTT. It is translated as CASSGRTGGLQPQHF.

The V gene is TRBV12-5, the J gene TRBJ2-2, with D possibly matching TRBD2 (5 bases). The germline CDR1 and CDR2 sequences are LGHNT and FRNRAP. Trimming stripped 0 bases from V and 4 bases from J, with 9 bases between. The CDR3 runs to 15 residues. The CDR3 is CASGLVLGGTGELFF. CDR3 in DNA: TGTGCTAGTGGTTTGGTACTAGGTGGCACCGGGGAGCTGTTTTTT.

This clone was detected only once. The gene calls are TRBV7-6 and TRBJ2-1; 7 bases fit TRBD1. In germline, CDR1 is SGHVS, CDR2 FNYEAQ. V shed 1 base, J shed 7 bases, and the junction held 10 bases outside the gene matches. This CDR3 comprises 16 residues. The CDR3 reads CASSLEPGGAGNEQFF. The CDR3 DNA follows: TGTGCCAGCAGCTTAGAGCCAGGGGGTGCAGGGAATGAGCAGTTCTTC.

The V gene is TRBV7-6, the J gene TRBJ2-1, with D perhaps matching TRBD2 (5 bases). This CDR3 is built from 14 residues. The germline V gene has CDR1 SGHVS and CDR2 FNYEAQ. V was cut by 1 base and J by 6 bases, with 10 bases left in between. The CDR3: CASSLDLASNEQFF. The CDR3, as DNA: TGTGCCAGCAGCTTAGACCTAGCTTCCAATGAGCAGTTCTTC.

In its sample, this clone was seen once. The chain joins TRBV28 to TRBJ1-5, with TRBD1 as a possible D gene (5 bases). Deletions cut 6 bases from V and 9 bases from J, with 9 bases between. Germline V gives CDR1 MDHEN, CDR2 SYDVKM. The CDR3 consists of 11 residues. DNA for the CDR3: TGTGCCAGCAGCTCGGGGGGGCCCCAGCATTTT. This encodes CASSSGGPQHF.